A selection of T cell receptor beta chains follows, all from one sample in a study of T cell repertoires in cytomegalovirus infection. TCRdb reprocessed the reads with MiXCR, giving one entry per CDR3 protein. The sample has about 130,000 distinct CDR3 sequences; 7.5% to 9% are singletons. Sample: PBMCs. The receptors stem from a human donor in good health (CMV status not recorded). Some clones in this sample may be carry-over from other donors' samples. Each CDR3 is given with its conserved first and last residue. A D gene is named only where the DNA matches it firmly. A clone size is listed for some rows: how often the clone was seen (once, few, many), or a class if it is expanded.

abundance: NA; v_gene: TRBV15; j_gene: TRBJ1-1; d_gene: TRBD1; CDR3aa: CATSRRQGLRTEAFF
abundance: many; v_gene: TRBV25-1; j_gene: TRBJ1-4; d_gene: NA; CDR3aa: CASSVPRGREEKLFF
abundance: many; v_gene: TRBV9; j_gene: TRBJ2-6; d_gene: NA; CDR3aa: CASSVSRRQSGANVLTF
abundance: NA; v_gene: TRBV3-1; j_gene: TRBJ2-1; d_gene: NA; CDR3aa: CASSQVNWVEQFF
abundance: NA; v_gene: TRBV7-2; j_gene: TRBJ2-5; d_gene: NA; CDR3aa: CASSLGAGRQETQYF
abundance: many; v_gene: TRBV4-1; j_gene: TRBJ1-1; d_gene: TRBD1; CDR3aa: CASSHTGANTEAFF
abundance: many; v_gene: TRBV7-2; j_gene: TRBJ2-3; d_gene: NA; CDR3aa: CASSLKWANRAEDTQYF
abundance: NA; v_gene: TRBV20-1; j_gene: TRBJ2-3; d_gene: NA; CDR3aa: CSARDWPPTDTQYF
abundance: many; v_gene: TRBV7-2; j_gene: TRBJ1-5; d_gene: NA; CDR3aa: CASSSRGYQPQHF
abundance: many; v_gene: TRBV5-1; j_gene: TRBJ1-4; d_gene: TRBD1; CDR3aa: CASSHYGTGKDATNEKLFF
abundance: many; v_gene: TRBV5-4; j_gene: TRBJ2-1; d_gene: NA; CDR3aa: CASSLGGGKYNEQFF
abundance: many; v_gene: TRBV20-1; j_gene: TRBJ2-2; d_gene: TRBD2; CDR3aa: CSAVSGGAGTGELFF
abundance: many; v_gene: TRBV2; j_gene: TRBJ1-4; d_gene: NA; CDR3aa: CASRPGRQVYEKLFF
abundance: many; v_gene: TRBV20-1; j_gene: TRBJ2-3; d_gene: TRBD2; CDR3aa: CSARATSGGADTQYF
abundance: NA; v_gene: TRBV7-3; j_gene: TRBJ1-4; d_gene: NA; CDR3aa: CASSQGLGLGEKLFF
abundance: NA; v_gene: TRBV20-1; j_gene: TRBJ1-2; d_gene: NA; CDR3aa: CSARPTGIYGYTF